The entry that follows covers one T cell receptor beta chain sequence. CDR1 and CDR2 from the germline V gene are SGHRS and YFSETQ. The CDR3 extends over 16 amino acids. V was shortened by 4 bases and J by 0 bases, with 16 bases between the two germline ends. The table came from immunoSEQ multiplex PCR; TCRdb's copy has only in-frame clones and leaves some out. This sample has under 400,000 clones, with about 87% found just once. This entry comes from a study of blood T cell repertoires in COVID-19. Participant-reported clinical history was the basis for cohort assignment. Material: PBMCs or T cells enriched from blood (not recorded which). The clonotype originates from a man aged 35-49 years in a cohort exposed to, infected with or recovered from COVID-19 (not recorded which). J is TRBJ1-2 and V is TRBV5-1; D is perhaps TRBD1 (5 bases). CDR3 bases: TGCGCCAGCAGCATGGATCAGGGAAATCCTAACTATGGCTACACCTTC. Encoded protein: CASSMDQGNPNYGYTF.